This T cell receptor (beta chain) was found in a study of blood T cell repertoires in COVID-19. This CDR3 region has 16 residues. The trim removed 2 bases at V and 5 bases at J, leaving 9 bases unmatched. The V gene's germline CDR1 is SGHRS and CDR2 YFSETQ. The assay was immunoSEQ multiplex PCR, and TCRdb's table has in-frame clones only and misses some. The sample has just under 150,000 clones, more than 75% seen once. Sequenced material: peripheral blood. The receptor comes from a human donor in a cohort sampled during active COVID-19. This chain uses TRBV5-1 with TRBJ2-3; 9 bases are shared with TRBD1. Here the CDR3 reads CASSFASGQGLDTQYF. CDR3 in DNA: TGCGCCAGCAGCTTCGCCTCGGGACAGGGATTAGATACGCAGTATTTT. Based on the CDR3 plus reference TRBV5-1 and TRBJ2-3, the full variable domain is KAGVTQTPRYLIKTRGQQVTLSCSPISGHRSVSWYQQTPGQGLQFLFEYFSETQRNKGNFPGRFSGRQFSNSRSEMNVSTLELGDSALYLCASSFASGQGLDTQYFGPGTRLTVL.